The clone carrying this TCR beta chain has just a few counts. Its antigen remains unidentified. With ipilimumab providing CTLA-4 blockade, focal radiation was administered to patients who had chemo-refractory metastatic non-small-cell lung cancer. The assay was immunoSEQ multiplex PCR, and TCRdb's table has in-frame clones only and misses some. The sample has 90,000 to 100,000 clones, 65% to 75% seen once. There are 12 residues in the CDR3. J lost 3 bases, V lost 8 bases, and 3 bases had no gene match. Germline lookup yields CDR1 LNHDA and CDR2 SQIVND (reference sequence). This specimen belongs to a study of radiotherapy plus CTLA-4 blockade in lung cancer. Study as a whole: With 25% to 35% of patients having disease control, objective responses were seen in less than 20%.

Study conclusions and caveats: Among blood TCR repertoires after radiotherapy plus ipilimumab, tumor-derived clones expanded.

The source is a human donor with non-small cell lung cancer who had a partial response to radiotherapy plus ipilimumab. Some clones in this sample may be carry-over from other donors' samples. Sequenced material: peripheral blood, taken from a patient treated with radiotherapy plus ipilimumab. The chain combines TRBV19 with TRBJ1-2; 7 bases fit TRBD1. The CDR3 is CASVGTDYGYTF. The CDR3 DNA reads TGTGCCAGTGTCGGGACAGACTATGGCTACACCTTC.